This TCR beta chain was retrieved from a study of CD8 T cells in ankylosing spondylitis (dated by TCRdb to 2016 to 2017). With regard to the full study: The study profiled T cell receptor beta repertoires in healthy donors and ankylosing spondylitis patients to find disease-linked TCR variants. The whole study cohort included 85 to 120 healthy donors and about two dozen ankylosing spondylitis patients. Peripheral blood samples were taken, and synovial fluid was additionally collected from ankylosing spondylitis patients. Beyond this particular receptor, the publication reports: The disease-linked clones were reported to be significantly enriched in matched synovial fluid samples from ankylosing spondylitis patients. A TCR beta motif of about eight highly homologous amino acid variants appeared characteristic of blood from ankylosing spondylitis patients. Some motif variants had previously been reported in the synovial fluid and blood of reactive arthritis patients, which suggests shared mechanisms of disease initiation. The disease-linked clones showed a CD8+ phenotype and occurred at relatively low frequencies in peripheral blood.

The reads were generated on an Illumina HiSeq 2500. Quantitative 5'-RACE with molecular barcodes was the method used to prepare the TCR beta libraries. The authors' analysis ran thus. A new computational method, built on a probabilistic model of VDJ rearrangement, was used to identify disease-linked TCR variants. Using fastp trimming at Q25 and MiXCR clonotype assembly, TCRdb reanalyzed the public sequencing data and kept in-frame beta chains. Identical CDR3 protein sequences are pooled into one entry, listed with their most common genes and DNA. V and J calls and clone size were set by TCRdb, not the authors. The sample table holds 100,000 to 150,000 distinct CDR3 sequences, of which around 9% were seen once. The ten biggest clones cover approximately 3.3% of the sample. V sheds 5 bases and J sheds 8 bases, leaving 12 bases between their ends. The CDR3 spans 12 residues, from the cysteine through the phenylalanine. The CDR3 DNA has 36 bases and is translated from base 1.

This clonotype has only a few counts. The clone's antigen remains unknown. No base qualities exist here, and no much larger clone lies one base off it. The sequence joins TRBV12-3 or TRBV12-4 to TRBJ1-2; there is no confident call for the D gene. This receptor was taken from a male donor with ankylosing spondylitis or in good health (not recorded which). The sample was blood, either unsorted or a sorted T cell fraction (not recorded which). The CDR3 in this case is CASSDWSWGYTF. The sequenced DNA is TGTGCCAGCAGTGACTGGTCTTGGGGCTACACCTTC.